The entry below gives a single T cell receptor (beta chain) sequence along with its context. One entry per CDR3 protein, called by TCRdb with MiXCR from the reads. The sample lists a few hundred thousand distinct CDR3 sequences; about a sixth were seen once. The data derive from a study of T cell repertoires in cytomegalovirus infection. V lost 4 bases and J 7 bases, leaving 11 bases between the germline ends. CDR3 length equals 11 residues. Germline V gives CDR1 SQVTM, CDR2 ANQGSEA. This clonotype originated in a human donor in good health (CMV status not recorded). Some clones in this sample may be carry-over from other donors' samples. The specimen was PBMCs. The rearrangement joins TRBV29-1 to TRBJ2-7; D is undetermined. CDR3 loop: CSVGSVGEQYF. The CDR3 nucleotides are TGCAGCGTTGGGTCAGTAGGTGAGCAGTACTTC.